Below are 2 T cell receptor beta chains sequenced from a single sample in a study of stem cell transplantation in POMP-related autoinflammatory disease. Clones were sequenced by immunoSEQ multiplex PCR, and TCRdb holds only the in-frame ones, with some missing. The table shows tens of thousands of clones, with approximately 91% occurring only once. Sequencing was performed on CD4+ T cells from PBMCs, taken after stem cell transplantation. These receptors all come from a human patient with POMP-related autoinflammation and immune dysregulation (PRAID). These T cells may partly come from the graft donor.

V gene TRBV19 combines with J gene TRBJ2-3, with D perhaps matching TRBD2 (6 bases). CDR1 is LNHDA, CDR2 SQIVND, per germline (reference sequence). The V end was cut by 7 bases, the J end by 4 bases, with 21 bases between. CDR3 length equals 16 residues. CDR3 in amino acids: CASTYGGVGSADTQYF. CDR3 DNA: TGTGCCAGTACCTATGGCGGGGTGGGGAGTGCAGATACGCAGTATTTT.

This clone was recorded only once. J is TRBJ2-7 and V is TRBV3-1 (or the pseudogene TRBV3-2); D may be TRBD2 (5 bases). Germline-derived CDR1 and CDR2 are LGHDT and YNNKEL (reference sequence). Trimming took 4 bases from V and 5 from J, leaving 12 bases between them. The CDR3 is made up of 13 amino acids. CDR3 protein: CASSRRKKNEQYF. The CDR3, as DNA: TGTGCCAGCAGCCGGAGGAAAAAGAACGAGCAGTACTTC.